This record looks at one TCR beta chain sequence and its context. Reverse transcription of roughly 0.45 to 1 ug RNA was performed with random hexamers. Multiplex PCR with immunoSEQ amplified the TCR beta CDR3 across 54 Vbeta and 13 Jbeta. A single record per CDR3 protein comes from TCRdb applying MiXCR to the immunoSEQ multiplex PCR reads. This table holds 100,000 to 150,000 distinct CDR3 sequences, roughly 76% found once. This CDR3 is 24 amino acids long. Trimming removed 3 bases at V and 2 bases at J, with 40 bases between. CD8+ and CD4+ T cells from blood underwent TCR beta sequencing. Through negative isolation, CD4+ and CD8+ T cells were obtained, while TEMRA cells were enriched using FACS. This sample was included in a study of CD8 T cells in Susac syndrome.

The chain uses TRBV7-1 and TRBJ2-5; D is undetermined. TRBV7-1 is an ORF, and what it does is uncertain. The sample taken for sequencing was CD8+ T cells from PBMCs. This clonotype originated in a human donor with multiple sclerosis. DNA of the CDR3: TGTGCCAGCAGCTCCCCCCCCCAGCTCTATGATACTTCGAAACCGAGAAACGATCAAGAGACCCAGTACTTC. It is translated as CASSSPPQLYDTSKPRNDQETQYF.